In its sample, the clone carrying this T cell receptor (beta chain) was seen a few times. What it binds is not known. This entry belongs to a study of cytomegalovirus exposure and HLA in healthy donors. Study-wide context: Most genotyped donors, over 70% of 300 to 400, had Caucasian-associated genetic ancestry.

This PCR relied on a set of 60 Vbeta primers and 13 Jbeta primers. Original processing notes: Per a later analysis, the number of unique TCR beta chains was roughly 87 million, of which around 9.9 million were shared. TCRdb's table, derived via immunoSEQ multiplex PCR, lists solely in-frame clones and lacks some. V, J and clone size are those of that table, while D and trimming were read from the DNA. The sample yields some 160,000 clones, approximately 71% seen once. The germline V and J ends were trimmed by 2 bases and 6 bases, with 12 bases remaining between them. CDR1 is SGHTA and CDR2 is FQGNSA in the germline V gene. The CDR3 totals 14 residues. The study's findings and limits: When presence/absence was analysed, sequencing depth was taken to be roughly uniform across donors.

The TCR originated in a young woman in good health and CMV-seropositive. This chain joins TRBV7-2 and TRBJ2-3; D perhaps matches TRBD2 (6 bases). What was sequenced was PBMCs. The CDR3 nucleotides read TGTGCCAGCAGCTTAACGGGGACTCTGGATACGCAGTATTTT. As protein: CASSLTGTLDTQYF. The whole variable domain, filled in from reference TRBV7-2 and TRBJ2-3, reads GAGVSQSPSNKVTEKGKDVELRCDPISGHTALYWYRQSLGQGLEFLIYFQGNSAPDKSGLPSDRFSAERTGGSVSTLTIQRTQQEDSAVYLCASSLTGTLDTQYFGPGTRLTVL.